This paragraph reports one T cell receptor beta chain. Its specific antigen is unknown. No base-level quality is on record; no much larger clone is a single base apart. Including the terminal cysteine and phenylalanine, the CDR3 comprises 15 residues. The sequence is cut down to CDR3 DNA, 45 bases in frame from base 1. The germline V gene (reference sequence) gives CDR1 as LNHDA and CDR2 as SQIVND. The germline ends are 14 bases apart after V is trimmed by 6 bases and J by 2 bases. This record comes from a study of chemoradiotherapy in HPV16-positive cancers (dated 2022 in TCRdb). With regard to the full study: Using functional T-cell assays on cells from a couple of HPV16-positive patients, the researchers defined candidate HPV-specific T-cell clones and common TCR motifs. The study set out to ask whether T-cell immunity against the HPV oncoproteins E6 and E7 changes over the course of chemoradiotherapy and whether that immunity affects survival. The candidate HPV-specific TCRs and motifs were then tracked in TCR repertoires from around 86 patients with HPV-related cancers. Findings and caveats that apply to the study as a whole: In HPV16-positive patients, expansion of HPV-responsive T cells during chemoradiotherapy was associated with improved recurrence-free survival. Expansion of candidate HPV-specific clones and E7-related TCR motifs was observed in the tumor microenvironment during treatment, whereas no such expansion was observed for non-HPV-specific T cells. The survival association was reported for HPV16-positive patients, and the functional definition of HPV-specific T cells was derived from only a couple of HPV16-positive patients.

Repertoires were sampled repeatedly over the course of chemoradiotherapy so that clonal expansion in the tumor microenvironment could be followed. Library method: the immunoSEQ multiplex PCR assay. TCRdb's version of the immuneACCESS table is confined to in-frame rearrangements and falls short of the full clone set. An unresolved V gene accounts for under half of the shortfall where checked; the remainder is of unknown origin. The sample table contains about 12,000 clones; only one count was recorded for about 70% of them. The ten top clones hold around 17% of the sample. This TCR was sampled from a human donor with HPV-associated anogenital cancer. The chain links TRBV19 with TRBJ1-5, with the D segment identity uncertain. Sample acquisition took place from a patient who underwent chemoradiotherapy. The CDR3 sequence is CASSPSGLGNQPQHF. The DNA sequence is as follows: TGTGCCAGTAGCCCGAGTGGGTTGGGCAATCAGCCCCAGCATTTT.